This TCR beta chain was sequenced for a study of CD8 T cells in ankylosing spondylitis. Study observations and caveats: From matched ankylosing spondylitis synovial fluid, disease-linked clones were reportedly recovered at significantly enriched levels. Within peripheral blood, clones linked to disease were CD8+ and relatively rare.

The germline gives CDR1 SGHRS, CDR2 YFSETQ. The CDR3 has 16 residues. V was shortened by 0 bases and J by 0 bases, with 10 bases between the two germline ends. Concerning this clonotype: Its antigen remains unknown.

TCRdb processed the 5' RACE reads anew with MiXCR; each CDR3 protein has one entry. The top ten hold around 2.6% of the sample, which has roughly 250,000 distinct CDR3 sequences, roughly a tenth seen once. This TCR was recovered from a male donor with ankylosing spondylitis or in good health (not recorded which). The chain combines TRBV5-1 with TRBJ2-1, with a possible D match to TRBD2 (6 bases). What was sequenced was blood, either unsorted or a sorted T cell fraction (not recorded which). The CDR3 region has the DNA TGCGCCAGCAGCTTGGGGGGCGGGGTCTCCTACAATGAGCAGTTCTTC. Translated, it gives CASSLGGGVSYNEQFF.